This T cell receptor beta chain is from a study of Ad26.COV2.S vaccination and SARS-CoV-2 variants. The study, taken as a whole, reports: Those who received the vaccine showed greater spike-specific TCR breadth than those given placebo. Spike-specific CD8+ and CD4+ T cell responses reportedly showed substantial breadth after vaccination. Breadth of non-spike TCRs did not differ between vaccinees and placebo recipients.

Sequencing was performed with immunoSEQ multiplex PCR; in TCRdb, only in-frame clones are kept and a portion is missing. The sample contains around 350,000 clones, roughly 94% of which appear only once. CDR3 length equals 17 residues. Germline V gives CDR1 SGHTA, CDR2 FQGNSA. The trim removed 4 bases at V and 0 bases at J, leaving 12 bases unmatched. With regard to this clone: Its specificity is not known.

This clonotype was sampled from a human donor who had recovered from COVID-19. The chain is built from TRBV7-2 and TRBJ2-7; 7 bases align to TRBD1. Here the sequenced sample was peripheral blood, taken after recovery from COVID-19. For the CDR3, the DNA is TGTGCCAGCAGCTGGGGGAAAGAATGGGACAGCTCCTACGAGCAGTACTTC. This sequence encodes CASSWGKEWDSSYEQYF.